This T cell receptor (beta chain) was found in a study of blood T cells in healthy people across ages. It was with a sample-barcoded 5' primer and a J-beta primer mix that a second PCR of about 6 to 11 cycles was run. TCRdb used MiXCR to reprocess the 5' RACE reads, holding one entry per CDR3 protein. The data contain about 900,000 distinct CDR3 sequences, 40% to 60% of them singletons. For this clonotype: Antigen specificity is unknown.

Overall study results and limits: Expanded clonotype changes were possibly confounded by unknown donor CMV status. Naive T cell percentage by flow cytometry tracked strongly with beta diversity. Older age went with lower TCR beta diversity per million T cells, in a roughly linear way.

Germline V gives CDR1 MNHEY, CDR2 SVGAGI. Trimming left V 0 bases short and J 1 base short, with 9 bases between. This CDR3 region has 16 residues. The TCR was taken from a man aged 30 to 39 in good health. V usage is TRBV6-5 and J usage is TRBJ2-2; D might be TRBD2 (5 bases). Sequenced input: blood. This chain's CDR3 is CASSYSAGLNTGELFF. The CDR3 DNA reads TGTGCCAGCAGTTACTCGGCAGGACTGAACACCGGGGAGCTGTTTTTT.